This T cell receptor (beta chain) was found in a study of blood T cell repertoires in COVID-19. Turning to the study itself: Whether acute or convalescent, the COVID-19 samples came from the United States, Italy and Spain. PBMCs, B-cell-depleted T cells, or T cells provided the cDNA or gDNA that made up the material.

The CDR3 sequence is 14 residues long. The germline V and J ends were trimmed by 4 bases and 7 bases, with 13 bases remaining between them. Germline V gene data show CDR1 as SGHTA and CDR2 as FQGNSA. The protocol was immunoSEQ multiplex PCR, while the TCRdb copy is restricted to in-frame clones and leaves out a portion. The table records about 26,000 clones, 85% to 90% of them present only once. This clone was counted a single time. The sample taken for sequencing was peripheral blood. The gene calls are TRBV7-2 and TRBJ2-2; no clear D gene. This TCR was recovered from a man aged 65 to 85 with acute or convalescent COVID-19. The DNA for the CDR3 is TGTGCCAGCAGCTCCACTTTATCCATCGGGGAGCTGTTTTTT. The encoded protein is CASSSTLSIGELFF.